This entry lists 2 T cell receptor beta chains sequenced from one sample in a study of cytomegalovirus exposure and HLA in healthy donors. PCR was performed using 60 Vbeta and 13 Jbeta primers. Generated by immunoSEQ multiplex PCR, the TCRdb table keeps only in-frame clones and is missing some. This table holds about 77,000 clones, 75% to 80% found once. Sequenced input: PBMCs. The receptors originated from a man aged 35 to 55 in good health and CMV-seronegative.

This chain's CDR3 is CASSLARANYGYTF. The DNA of the CDR3 is TGTGCCAGCAGCTTGGCGCGGGCTAACTATGGCTACACCTTC. This chain links TRBV5-6 with TRBJ1-2; no reliable D call. Germline values: CDR1 SGHDT, CDR2 YYEEEE. V was clipped by 0 bases and J by 0 bases, with 6 bases between them. This CDR3 has 14 residues.

Here the CDR3 DNA reads TGCAGCGTGGGGGGGGGCGTCCACACTGAAGCTTTCTTT. Encoded protein: CSVGGGVHTEAFF. The chain links TRBV29-1 to TRBJ1-1, with a weak D call TRBD1 (6 bases). There are 13 residues in the CDR3. Looked up from germline, CDR1 is SQVTM and CDR2 is ANQGSEA. Trimming stripped 6 bases from V and 3 bases from J, with 14 bases between.